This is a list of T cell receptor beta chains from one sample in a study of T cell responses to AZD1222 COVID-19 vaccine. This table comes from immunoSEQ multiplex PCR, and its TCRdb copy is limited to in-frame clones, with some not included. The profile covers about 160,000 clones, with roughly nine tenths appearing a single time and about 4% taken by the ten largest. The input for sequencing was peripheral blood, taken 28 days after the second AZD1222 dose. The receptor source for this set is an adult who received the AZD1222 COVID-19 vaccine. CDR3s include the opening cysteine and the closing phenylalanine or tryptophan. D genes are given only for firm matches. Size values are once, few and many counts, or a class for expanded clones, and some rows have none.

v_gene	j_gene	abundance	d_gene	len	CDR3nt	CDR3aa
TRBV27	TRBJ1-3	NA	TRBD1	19	TGTGCCAGCAGTAGAAAAACCACAGGGGGCACTTTCTCTGGAAACACCATATATTTT	CASSRKTTGGTFSGNTIYF
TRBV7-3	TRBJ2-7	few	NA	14	TGTGCCAGCAGCTTAATGGTAGGGGACTACGAGCAGTACTTC	CASSLMVGDYEQYF
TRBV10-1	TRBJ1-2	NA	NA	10	TGCGCCAGCAGTGAGACAGCGTCTTTCTTC	CASSETASFF
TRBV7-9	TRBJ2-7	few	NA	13	TGTGCCAGCAGCCCACTATGGCCGGGCGAGCAGTACTTC	CASSPLWPGEQYF
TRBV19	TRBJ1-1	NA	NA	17	TGTGCCAGTAAGTACCTCGGGACGGGATCTCAGAACACTGAAGCTTTCTTT	CASKYLGTGSQNTEAFF
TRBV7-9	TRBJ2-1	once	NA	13	TGTGCCAGCAGCTCTACTAGCCTCAATGAGCAGTTCTTC	CASSSTSLNEQFF
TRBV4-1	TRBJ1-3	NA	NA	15	TGCGCCTCGCAGCGTCTCGCTGTCGCTGGAAACACCATATATTTT	CASQRLAVAGNTIYF
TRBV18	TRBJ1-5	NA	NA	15	TGTGCCAGCTCACCACAGGGGAATCAGCATCAGCCCCAGCATTTT	CASSPQGNQHQPQHF
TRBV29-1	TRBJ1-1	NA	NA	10	TGCAGCGTTGTAGAGGAGGGAGCTTTCTTT	CSVVEEGAFF
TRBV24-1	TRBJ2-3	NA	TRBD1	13	TGTGCCACCAAGGACAGGGCAACAGATACGCAGTATTTT	CATKDRATDTQYF
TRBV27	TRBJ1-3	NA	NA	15	TGTGCCAGCAGTTTAGACGCAGCCCCTGGAAACACCATATATTTT	CASSLDAAPGNTIYF
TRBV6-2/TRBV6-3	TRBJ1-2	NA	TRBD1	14	TGTGCCAGCAGTCCGGACAGGGTCGGTCATGGCTACACCTTC	CASSPDRVGHGYTF
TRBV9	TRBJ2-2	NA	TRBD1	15	TGTGCCAGCAGCGTAGTGACAGGGAGCCCCGGGGAGCTGTTTTTT	CASSVVTGSPGELFF
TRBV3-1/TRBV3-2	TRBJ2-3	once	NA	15	TGTGCCAGCAGCCAAGTAGCCGCAAACACGGATACGCAGTATTTT	CASSQVAANTDTQYF
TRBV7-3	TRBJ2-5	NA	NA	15	TGTGCCAGCAGCTTAAACCCCGCGGGTCAAGAGACCCAGTACTTC	CASSLNPAGQETQYF
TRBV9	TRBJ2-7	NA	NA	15	TGTGCCAGCAGCGGACTTAGCGACCCCTCCTACGAGCAGTACTTC	CASSGLSDPSYEQYF
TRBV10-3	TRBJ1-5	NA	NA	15	TGTGCCATCAGTGGAGGGGTGGATGGCAATCAGCCCCAGCATTTT	CAISGGVDGNQPQHF
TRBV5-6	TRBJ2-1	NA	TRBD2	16	TGTGCCAGCAGCCCGGGACTAGCGGACTCCTACAATGAGCAGTTCTTC	CASSPGLADSYNEQFF
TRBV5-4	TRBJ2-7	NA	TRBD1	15	TGTGCCAGCAGCGCAGGACAGGGGCGGACGGGGGAGCAGTACTTC	CASSAGQGRTGEQYF
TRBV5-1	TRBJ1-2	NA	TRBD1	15	TGCGCCAGCAGGATCGGGACAGGGCAAGACTATGGCTACACCTTC	CASRIGTGQDYGYTF
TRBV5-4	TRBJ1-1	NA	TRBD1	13	TGTGCCAGCAGCTCCCGGGACAGCCCTGAAGCTTTCTTT	CASSSRDSPEAFF
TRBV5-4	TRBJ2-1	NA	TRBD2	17	TGTGCCAGCAGGCTGAGACTAGCGGGGCTCTCCTACAATGAGCAGTTCTTC	CASRLRLAGLSYNEQFF
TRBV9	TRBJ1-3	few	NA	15	TGTGCCAGCAGCGCGGACAGTTACTCTGGAAACACCATATATTTT	CASSADSYSGNTIYF
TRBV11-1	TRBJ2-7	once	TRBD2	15	TGTGCCAGCAGCTTAGCCGGGACTAGGTCAATCGAGCAGTACTTC	CASSLAGTRSIEQYF
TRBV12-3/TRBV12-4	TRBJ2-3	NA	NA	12	TGTGCCAGCAGTTTCAGCACAGATACGCAGTATTTT	CASSFSTDTQYF
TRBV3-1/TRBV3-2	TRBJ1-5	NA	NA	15	TGTGCCAGCAGCCAAGCCGCGGCGGGCAATCAGCCCCAGCATTTT	CASSQAAAGNQPQHF
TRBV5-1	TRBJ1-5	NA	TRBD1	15	TGCGCCAGCAGCTTGGACAGGGGGCGAGGACAGCCCCAGCATTTT	CASSLDRGRGQPQHF
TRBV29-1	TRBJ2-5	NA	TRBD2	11	TGCAGCGCTAGCGGGGAAGAGACCCAGTACTTC	CSASGEETQYF
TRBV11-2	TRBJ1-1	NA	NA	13	TGTGCCAGCAGCCTCCAGAAGGACACTGAAGCTTTCTTT	CASSLQKDTEAFF
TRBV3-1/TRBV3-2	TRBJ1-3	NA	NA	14	TGTGCCAGCAGCCAAGTGGAGTCTGGAAACACCATATATTTT	CASSQVESGNTIYF
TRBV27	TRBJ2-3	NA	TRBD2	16	TGTGCCAGCAGTCCTCGACTAGCGGGGGGTGATGCTACGCAGTATTTT	CASSPRLAGGDATQYF
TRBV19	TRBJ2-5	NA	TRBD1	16	TGTGCCAGTAGTATAAACACAGGGGACGCCAAGGAGACCCAGTACTTC	CASSINTGDAKETQYF
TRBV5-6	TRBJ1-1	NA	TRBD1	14	TGTGCCAGCAGCTCTCGACAGGGGTGGCCTGAAGCTTTCTTT	CASSSRQGWPEAFF
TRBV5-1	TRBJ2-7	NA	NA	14	TGCGCCAGCAGCTTGGATAGACAGACGTACGAGCAGTACTTC	CASSLDRQTYEQYF
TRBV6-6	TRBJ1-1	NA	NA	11	TGTGCCAGCACCTCAAGAGTGGGAGCTTTCTTT	CASTSRVGAFF
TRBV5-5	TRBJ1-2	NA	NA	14	TGTGCCAGCAGCTCGGGACCGTCTAACTATGGCTACACCTTC	CASSSGPSNYGYTF
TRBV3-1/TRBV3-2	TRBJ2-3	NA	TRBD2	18	TGTGCCAGCAGCCAAGGGAGACTAGCGGGAGGATGGACAGATACGCAGTATTTT	CASSQGRLAGGWTDTQYF
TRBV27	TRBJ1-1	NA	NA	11	TGTGCCAGCAGCAGGGGTACTGAAGCTTTCTTT	CASSRGTEAFF
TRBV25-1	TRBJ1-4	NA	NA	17	TGTGCCAGCAGTGACACATCCCCCGGGACACCCTCTGAAAAACTGTTTTTT	CASSDTSPGTPSEKLFF
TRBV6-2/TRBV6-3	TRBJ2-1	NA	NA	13	TGTGCCAGCAGTTACGGGGAGACCAATGAGCAGTTCTTC	CASSYGETNEQFF
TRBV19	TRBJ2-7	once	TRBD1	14	TGTGCCAGTAGTATCGGGACAGGGCCCTACGAGCAGTACTTC	CASSIGTGPYEQYF
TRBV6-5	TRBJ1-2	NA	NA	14	TGTGCCAGCAGTTACACGACTGCTAACTATGGCTACACCTTC	CASSYTTANYGYTF
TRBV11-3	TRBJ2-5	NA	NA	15	TGTGCCAGCAGCTACCAAGTAGGAGCAACCGAGACCCAGTACTTC	CASSYQVGATETQYF
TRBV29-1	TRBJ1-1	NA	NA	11	TGCAGCGGTCACAAGGGTCCTGAAGCTTTCTTT	CSGHKGPEAFF
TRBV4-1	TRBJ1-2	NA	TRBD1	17	TGCGCCAGCAGCCACTTTGGACAGGGGGACTTAAACTATGGCTACACCTTC	CASSHFGQGDLNYGYTF
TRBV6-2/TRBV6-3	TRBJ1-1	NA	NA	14	TGTGCCAGCAGTCTCCCGACCGGGTACACTGAAGCTTTCTTT	CASSLPTGYTEAFF
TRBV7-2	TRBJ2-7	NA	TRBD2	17	TGTGCCAGCAGCTTCAACTGGGGGGGTATCTCCACCTACGAGCAGTACTTC	CASSFNWGGISTYEQYF
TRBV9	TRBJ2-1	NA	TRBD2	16	TGTGCCAGCACTGTGACTAGCGGGAGCTTCTTTGATGAGCAGTTCTTC	CASTVTSGSFFDEQFF
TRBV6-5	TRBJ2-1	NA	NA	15	TGTGCCAGCAGACTAACAGGGCCTCCGCGGGATGAGCAGTTCTTC	CASRLTGPPRDEQFF
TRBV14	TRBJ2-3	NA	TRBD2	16	TGTGCCAGCAGCCAAAGCGGGAGATTGGGCACAGATACGCAGTATTTT	CASSQSGRLGTDTQYF
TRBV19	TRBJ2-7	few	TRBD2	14	TGTGCCAGTAGGCGTAGCGGGCTAACCTACGAGCAGTACTTC	CASRRSGLTYEQYF
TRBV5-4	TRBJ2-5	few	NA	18	TGTGCCAGCAGCCCCCCGACGTTGATAGGGGGATTCCAAGAGACCCAGTACTTC	CASSPPTLIGGFQETQYF
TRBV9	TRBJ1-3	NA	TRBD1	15	TGTGCCAGCAGTGAGTGGGGGACAGCCGGAAACACCATATATTTT	CASSEWGTAGNTIYF
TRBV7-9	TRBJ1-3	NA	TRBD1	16	TGTGCCAGCAGCGCGACAGGGGAGGTGTGGGGAAACACCATATATTTT	CASSATGEVWGNTIYF